The 5 T cell receptor beta chains listed next were all sequenced from one sample in a study of technical replicates of blood from a handful of donors listed by TCRdb under 2017. Libraries were made using the immunoSEQ multiplex PCR assay. TCRdb took this table from immuneACCESS and kept in-frame rearrangements with V and J called. Such tables lack part of the clones; where checked against another copy, unresolved V genes explain under half of the gap, and the rest is unexplained. The sample profile shows 79,000 or so clones; 80% to 95% of them were found once. The leading ten clones occupy approximately 0.4% of the sample. Sequencing was carried out using T cells isolated from PBMCs. Receptor source: a human donor in good health.

This sequence joins TRBV10-3 and TRBJ1-1; D uncertain. CDR1 ENHRY and CDR2 SYGVKD come from the germline V gene. This CDR3 has 14 residues. Trimming shortened V by 3 bases and J by 0 bases, and 8 bases separated the two germline ends. This CDR3 reads CAISDRDMNTEAFF. The CDR3 bases are TGTGCCATCAGTGATAGAGATATGAACACTGAAGCTTTCTTT.

V and J are TRBV18 and TRBJ1-1; TRBD1 is a possible D gene (5 bases). Trimming stripped 4 bases from V and 0 bases from J, with 9 bases between. The CDR3 extends over 14 amino acids. The germline CDR1 and CDR2 sequences are KGHSH and LQKENI. Here the CDR3 DNA reads TGTGCCAGCTCACTACAGGAGATGAACACTGAAGCTTTCTTT. The encoded protein is CASSLQEMNTEAFF. Looking up the rest from reference TRBV18 and TRBJ1-1 gives the full variable domain: NAGVMQNPRHLVRRRGQEARLRCSPMKGHSHVYWYRQLPEEGLKFMVYLQKENIIDESGMPKERFSAEFPKEGPSILRIQQVVRGDSAAYFCASSLQEMNTEAFFGQGTRLTVV.

The chain combines TRBV14 with TRBJ2-7; 8 bases agree with TRBD1. V shed 5 bases, J shed 6 bases, and the junction held 12 bases outside the gene matches. Germline V CDR1 and CDR2: SGHDN, FVKESK. The CDR3 loop spans 15 amino acids. CDR3 sequence: CASSSPGQVESEQYF. The DNA of the CDR3 is TGTGCCAGCAGCTCCCCGGGACAGGTTGAGTCCGAGCAGTACTTC.

The CDR3 reads CASSIARGYLNTEAFF. The CDR3 DNA is TGTGCCAGTAGTATAGCGCGGGGATATTTGAACACTGAAGCTTTCTTT. This sequence joins TRBV19 and TRBJ1-1; D is unclear. V lost 1 base and J lost 0, with 12 bases in between. The CDR3 consists of 16 residues. The germline V gene has CDR1 LNHDA and CDR2 SQIVND (reference sequence).

The CDR3 spells CASSVAPEGHNEQFF. The CDR3 DNA sequence: TGTGCCAGCAGCGTAGCCCCGGAGGGGCACAATGAGCAGTTCTTC. This chain connects TRBV9 to TRBJ2-1; D is perhaps TRBD2 (6 bases). The CDR3 extends over 15 amino acids. Germline V gene sequence: CDR1 SGDLS, CDR2 YYNGEE. V was cut by 0 bases and J by 5 bases, with 12 bases left in between.